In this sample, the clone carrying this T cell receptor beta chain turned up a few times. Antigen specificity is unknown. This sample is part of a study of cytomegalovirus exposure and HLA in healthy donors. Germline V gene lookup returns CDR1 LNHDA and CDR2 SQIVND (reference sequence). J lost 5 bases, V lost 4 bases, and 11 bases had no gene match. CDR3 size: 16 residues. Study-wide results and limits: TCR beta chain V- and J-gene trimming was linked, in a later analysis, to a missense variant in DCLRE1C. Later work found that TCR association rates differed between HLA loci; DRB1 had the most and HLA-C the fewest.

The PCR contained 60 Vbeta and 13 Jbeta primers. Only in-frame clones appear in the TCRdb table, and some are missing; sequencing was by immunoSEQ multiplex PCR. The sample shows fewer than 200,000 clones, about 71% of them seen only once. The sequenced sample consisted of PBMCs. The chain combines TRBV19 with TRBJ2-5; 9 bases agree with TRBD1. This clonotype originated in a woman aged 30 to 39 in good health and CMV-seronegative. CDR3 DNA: TGTGCCAGTAGTACCACTTCGACAGGGGGGTACGAGACCCAGTACTTC. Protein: CASSTTSTGGYETQYF.